Described below is a single T cell receptor (beta chain) sequence and its context. Its antigen is unknown. Within one base of it there is no much larger clone, and no base qualities were kept. Libraries were constructed by 5' RACE. Instrument on record: Illumina HiSeq 2500. A second PCR of roughly 6 to 11 cycles was run with a J-beta primer mix and a sample-barcoded 5' primer. A unique molecular identifier was introduced onto each TCR beta cDNA molecule by a template-switch 5' adaptor carrying 12 random nucleotides. Each sample yielded at least 2.5 million CDR3-containing paired-end reads. First-strand cDNA was synthesized from all RNA with the Mint cDNA synthesis kit, primed by a TRBC-specific oligonucleotide. After uracil-DNA glycosylase treatment, a first 18-cycle PCR used universal primers M1SS and BC2_uni_R on all cDNA. On the authors' methods: Normalization of each sample was performed by random selection of 1 million high-quality reads, each carrying a distinct molecular identifier. Instead of being binned into consensus sequences, reads with shared molecular identifiers were discarded. CDR3 identification, clonotype clustering and error correction used MiTCR with a Q25 quality threshold and the strictest error-elimination algorithm. A nonparametric unseen species model using Euler transformation provided a lower-bound estimate of total TCR beta diversity. TCRdb ran its own pipeline on the public reads, namely fastp trimming at Q25 and MiXCR clone calling, and kept in-frame beta chains. Under each unique CDR3 protein, matching rows form one entry showing the most common genes and DNA. For this entry, the V and J calls and clone size follow TCRdb and not the study's own pipeline. In this sample the table shows around 870,000 distinct CDR3 sequences, roughly 26% of which occur a single time. The biggest ten clones account for around 16% of the sample.

Systemically healthy Caucasian individuals from Russia, 39 in total and aged roughly 6 to 100 years, were included as donors. Ten milliliters of peripheral blood were drawn from each donor into EDTA-treated Vacutainer tubes. Ficoll-Paque density-gradient centrifugation was used to isolate PBMCs, with at least 6 million obtained per sample. Trizol reagent was used to extract total RNA from the PBMCs, yielding at least 6 micrograms per sample. For every donor, an aliquot of PBMCs went through flow cytometry to measure the percentages of naive CD45RAhigh/CD27high T cells. This sample was taken from a study of blood T cells in healthy people across ages (dated by TCRdb to about 2015). With regard to the full study: Template switching captured roughly one uniquely barcoded TCR beta cDNA molecule per two T cells in model experiments. To avoid experimental bias, donors of different ages were distributed randomly across sequencing lanes. To track age-related changes in TCR beta repertoire diversity, the study relied on deep sequencing normalized with unique cDNA molecular identifiers. The study analyzed two additional independent replicas of 1 million unique cDNA reads from the same blood draw for two donors, one aged 18 to 29 and one aged 80 or older. The donors were split into four age groups: young (average about 16 years), middle-aged (39), aged (more than 60) and long-lived (under 90).

Reading from cysteine to phenylalanine, the CDR3 counts 18 amino acids. CDR3 DNA is the only sequence kept; it has 54 bases, read in frame from the first base. V gives up 0 bases and J gives up 0 bases, and the segment between their germline ends measures 15 bases. Via the germline V gene (reference sequence), CDR1 is SEHNR and CDR2 FQNEAQ. General findings and caveats noted by the study authors: Observed TCR beta diversity per million T cells fell roughly linearly with age, and a significant reduction was already apparent by age roughly 40. Compared with the aged group, the long-lived group had more naive CD4+ T cells, fewer expanded clones and increased TCR diversity, suggesting age selection. The CMV infection status of donors was not known, potentially confounding age-related changes in expanded clonotypes. A strong correlation was found between observed TCR beta diversity and the percentage of naive T cells measured by flow cytometry. Bulk unsorted PBMC profiling prevented conclusive comparison of naive and antigen-experienced compartments. Total diversity estimates from one million sequenced T cells were considered lower bounds and underestimates.

Material for sequencing was blood. This sequence was found in a woman of 80 years or more in good health. This chain is built from TRBV7-9 and TRBJ1-3, and possibly TRBD1, on 6 matching bases. The encoded CDR3 is CASSLAWAGASSGNTIYF. Here is the DNA: TGTGCCAGCAGCTTAGCTTGGGCAGGGGCCAGCTCTGGAAACACCATATATTTT.